A single TCR beta chain is shown here with its context. With the 5' RACE reads reprocessed, TCRdb shows one record per CDR3 protein and no DNA. The table counts about 150,000 distinct CDR3 sequences; 37% lies in the top ten. The germline V gene has CDR1 LNHDA and CDR2 SQIVND (reference sequence). The CDR3 spans 17 residues. The data stem from a study of T cells expressing NK-cell markers. Sequencing input: blood T cells: a sorted CD56 or NKG2C T cell subset, CD4+ or CD8+ T cells, or bulk PBMC T cells (not recorded which). The sequence derives from a woman in her forties or fifties in good health. This chain links TRBV19 with TRBJ2-1; TCRdb names TRBD1, which stays unverified in the absence of DNA. CDR3 sequence: CASSAPLGWAIYNEQFF.